The 16 T cell receptor beta chains in this list originate from one sample, sequenced in a study of blood T cells in healthy people across ages. The use of a sample-barcoded 5' primer and a J-beta primer mix characterized a second PCR of roughly 6 to 11 cycles. TCRdb reprocessed the 5' RACE reads via MiXCR and lists one record per CDR3 protein. The data contain under 800,000 distinct CDR3 sequences, roughly 20% of them singletons. The source material was blood. The receptors were gathered from a man between 65 and 79 years old in good health.

The chain has TRBV18 and TRBJ2-5, with D perhaps assigned TRBD1 or TRBD2 (5 bases each). Germline V gene lookup returns CDR1 KGHSH and CDR2 LQKENI. The ends were cut back, 1 base at V and 6 bases at J, with 9 bases in the middle. The CDR3 contains 13 residues. The DNA of the CDR3 is TGTGCCAGCTCACCACAAAAGGGACAGACCCAGTACTTC. Protein: CASSPQKGQTQYF.

This sequence joins TRBV4-1 and TRBJ2-1; 10 positions agree with TRBD2. J lost 6 bases, V lost 0 bases, and 11 bases had no gene match. The CDR3 sequence is 18 residues long. The germline gives CDR1 MGHRA, CDR2 YSYEKL. DNA for the CDR3: TGCGCCAGCAGCCAAGATTTGGGTGGCTCTAGCGGGAGCAATGAGCAGTTCTTC. Translated: CASSQDLGGSSGSNEQFF.

The chain couples TRBV5-1 to TRBJ2-3; the match to TRBD1 covers 9 bases. This CDR3 is built from 16 residues. CDR1 is SGHRS, CDR2 YFSETQ, per germline. V shed 4 bases, J shed 1 base, and the junction held 7 bases outside the gene matches. The CDR3 region is CASSPADRGGTDTQYF. For the CDR3, the DNA is TGCGCCAGCAGCCCCGCGGACAGGGGCGGCACAGATACGCAGTATTTT.

The rearrangement uses TRBV9 and TRBJ1-1; perhaps TRBD1 as D (5 bases). The CDR3 consists of 14 residues. Germline CDR1 and CDR2: SGDLS and YYNGEE. Trimming shortened V by 5 bases and J by 8 bases, and 19 bases separated the two germline ends. DNA of the CDR3: TGTGCCAGCAGGCCCTCCGGGGACGGACGAGAAGCTTTCTTT. Translation: CASRPSGDGREAFF.

The chain is built from TRBV12-3 or TRBV12-4 and TRBJ2-5; D is perhaps TRBD1 or TRBD2 (5 bases each). Near its end, the DNA agrees better with TRBJ2-7, so the J call may be wrong. This CDR3 comprises 14 residues. The CDR3 DNA sequence: TGTGCCAGCAACCCCCGGGGCCGGACCTACGAGCAGTACTTC. Residues: CASNPRGRTYEQYF.

J is TRBJ2-1 and V is TRBV9; D assignment may be TRBD1 or TRBD2 (6 bases each). CDR1 is SGDLS, CDR2 YYNGEE, per germline. Trimming removed 0 bases at V and 8 bases at J, with 18 bases between. CDR3 size: 16 residues. The CDR3 here is CASSVEGGGLSYEQFF. CDR3 coding DNA: TGTGCCAGCAGCGTAGAAGGGGGAGGCCTTTCATATGAGCAGTTCTTC.

The chain couples TRBV5-6 to TRBJ2-3; 9 positions match TRBD2. The CDR3 is made up of 15 amino acids. The germline CDR1 and CDR2 sequences are SGHDT and YYEEEE. V trimming: 4 bases; J trimming: 3 bases; junction bases outside the gene matches: 6. In nucleotides, the CDR3 is TGTGCCAGCAGCCCCTCGGGACTAGCAACAGATACGCAGTATTTT. Translated, it gives CASSPSGLATDTQYF.

This clonotype was seen a handful of times. V is TRBV19 and J is TRBJ2-3; 12 bases line up with TRBD2. V lost 5 bases, J lost 5 bases, and 5 bases stayed unmatched. The CDR3 length is 15 residues. The germline gives CDR1 LNHDA, CDR2 SQIVND (reference sequence). The CDR3 bases are TGTGCCAGTAGTGCTAGCGGGAGGGCCGAAGATACGCAGTATTTT. Translation: CASSASGRAEDTQYF.

This clonotype was detected a few times. The chain combines TRBV6-2 or TRBV6-3 with TRBJ1-4; TRBD1 aligns across 8 bases. Germline-derived CDR1 and CDR2 are MNHEY and SVGEGT. The CDR3 totals 15 residues. After removal of 6 bases from V and 7 bases from J, the junction contained 10 bases not matched to a gene. CDR3 DNA: TGTGCCAGCAGCCCCGGGGCAGGGGGCGTTGAAAAACTGTTTTTT. This sequence encodes CASSPGAGGVEKLFF.

The DNA of the CDR3 is TGTGCCAGCAGCGGGCTCCTAGGAGCTTTCTTT. It codes for CASSGLLGAFF. The chain has TRBV9 and TRBJ1-1; unclear D gene. Trimming pared 3 bases from V and 10 bases from J, leaving 10 bases between. Germline-derived CDR1 and CDR2 are SGDLS and YYNGEE. This CDR3 has 11 amino acids.

This chain uses TRBV2 with TRBJ1-1; D is uncertain. The germline V gene encodes CDR1 SNHLY and CDR2 FYNNEI. V lost 7 bases and J lost 0, with 15 bases in between. This CDR3 comprises 15 residues. The CDR3 coding sequence is TGTGCCAGCAAGGATCATGAGGGCCTGAACACTGAAGCTTTCTTT. Translation: CASKDHEGLNTEAFF.

This chain links TRBV24-1 with TRBJ2-5; D gene ambiguous. The germline V gene encodes CDR1 KGHDR and CDR2 SFDVKD. Trimming took off 5 bases at V and 4 bases at J, with 16 bases between the two ends. The CDR3 totals 15 residues. In DNA form, the CDR3 reads TGTGCCACCAGTGTCGGTGTGGGTGGCGGAGAGACCCAGTACTTC. It is translated as CATSVGVGGGETQYF.

This clonotype was counted ten times or more. The rearrangement links TRBV6-5 to TRBJ1-2; D is ambiguous. The germline V gene has CDR1 MNHEY and CDR2 SVGAGI. The CDR3 has 14 amino acids. The V and J ends lost 4 bases and 4 bases respectively, with 13 bases between them. The CDR3 sequence is CASSSPEEGYGYTF. The CDR3 region has the DNA TGTGCCAGCAGTTCCCCCGAGGAGGGCTATGGCTACACCTTC.

The count of this clonotype is one. The V and J genes are TRBV6-5 and TRBJ2-3; D is possibly TRBD1 (6 bases). The CDR3 loop spans 16 amino acids. In germline, CDR1 is MNHEY, CDR2 SVGAGI. Trimming took off 4 bases at V and 0 bases at J, with 14 bases between the two ends. CDR3 in DNA: TGTGCCAGCAGTTCACGCAGGGGACCTAGCACAGATACGCAGTATTTT. It translates to CASSSRRGPSTDTQYF.

The chain employs TRBV20-1 and TRBJ2-1; TRBD2 agrees at 9 bases. CDR1 DFQATT and CDR2 SNEGSKA come from the germline V gene (reference sequence). The CDR3 is made up of 14 amino acids. V was pared by 5 bases and J by 7 bases, with 9 bases of the junction left unmatched. DNA of the CDR3: TGCAGTGCTCGTCGGGGCGGGAGGGGTAATGAGCAGTTCTTC. Its protein is CSARRGGRGNEQFF.

The genes are TRBV10-3 and TRBJ2-2; 7 bases are shared with TRBD2. The trim removed 10 bases at V and 5 bases at J, leaving 13 bases unmatched. CDR1 is ENHRY, CDR2 SYGVKD, per germline. The CDR3 spans 15 residues. The CDR3 is CATLQGIGRTGELFF. CDR3 nucleotides: TGTGCCACCCTCCAGGGTATCGGGAGGACCGGGGAGCTGTTTTTT.